A selection of T cell receptor beta chains follows, all from one sample in a study of cytomegalovirus exposure and HLA in healthy donors. Generated by immunoSEQ multiplex PCR, the TCRdb table keeps only in-frame clones and is missing some. The sample carries 110,000 to 150,000 clones, more than 85% recorded once. Sample: PBMCs. The receptors shown here come from a man younger than 30 in good health and CMV-seronegative. The CDR3 runs from the conserved cysteine through the conserved F or W. A D gene is named only where the DNA matches it firmly. Clone sizes are given selectively: once, few, many, or a class where the clone is expanded.

J | size | D | V | DNA | CDR3
TRBJ2-2 | few | NA | TRBV19 | TGTGCCAGTACCCATGATGAGGGACAAAACACCGGGGAGCTGTTTTTT | CASTHDEGQNTGELFF
TRBJ2-1 | NA | TRBD2 | TRBV5-1 | TGCGCCAGCAGCTTGGCGACTAGCGTAAACAATGAGCAGTTCTTC | CASSLATSVNNEQFF
TRBJ1-2 | NA | NA | TRBV12-5 | TGTGCTAGTGGTTTAGCGGCTAACTATGGCTACACCTTC | CASGLAANYGYTF
TRBJ1-5 | NA | TRBD1 | TRBV6-1 | TGTGCCAGCAGTGAAAGAGATTTGGGACAGGGGAGCAATCAGCCCCAGCATTTT | CASSERDLGQGSNQPQHF
TRBJ2-3 | NA | NA | TRBV6-5 | TGTGCCAGCAGTTATTCAGGGGCAGATACGCAGTATTTT | CASSYSGADTQYF
TRBJ1-1 | NA | NA | TRBV30 | TGTGCCTGGATGCGATCGGACAGGAACACTGAAGCTTTCTTT | CAWMRSDRNTEAFF
TRBJ1-5 | NA | NA | TRBV19 | TGTGCCAGTAGTTTCGGAGAAAATCAGCCCCAGCATTTT | CASSFGENQPQHF
TRBJ2-7 | NA | TRBD1 | TRBV7-2 | TGTGCCAGCAGTCCATATAAGGGACAGACCTACGAGCAGTACTTC | CASSPYKGQTYEQYF
TRBJ1-5 | NA | TRBD1 | TRBV27 | TGTGCCAGCAGTTTATCGGGGACAGGGTTCAGCAATCAGCCCCAGCATTTT | CASSLSGTGFSNQPQHF
TRBJ2-1 | NA | NA | TRBV15 | TGTGCCACCAGCAGATCGAAAGGGGGAGGGAACAATGAGCAGTTCTTC | CATSRSKGGGNNEQFF
TRBJ2-7 | NA | NA | TRBV6-5 | TGTGCCAGCAGTTACACAGGGTTAGGTCGCGAGCAGTACTTC | CASSYTGLGREQYF
TRBJ2-5 | NA | NA | TRBV9 | TGTGCCAGCAGCCCAGAGGACAATTGGTACCAAGAGACCCAGTACTTC | CASSPEDNWYQETQYF
TRBJ1-2 | NA | TRBD1 | TRBV7-2 | TGTGCCAGCAGCCGACAGGGCCCCTCCTATGGCTACACCTTC | CASSRQGPSYGYTF
TRBJ2-3 | once | NA | TRBV7-2 | TGTGCCAGCAGCTTAGAGCGGGGCACAGATACGCAGTATTTT | CASSLERGTDTQYF
TRBJ2-1 | NA | NA | TRBV6-1 | TGTGCCAGCAGCCCCTCAAGACTCTCCTACAATGAGCAGTTCTTC | CASSPSRLSYNEQFF
TRBJ1-5 | NA | NA | TRBV25-1 | TGTGCCAGCAGTTCGGAGAATAGCAATCAGCCCCAGCATTTT | CASSSENSNQPQHF
TRBJ2-4 | NA | NA | TRBV19 | TGTGCCAGTTCAAAGGGACTAGCCAAAAACATTCAGTACTTC | CASSKGLAKNIQYF
TRBJ1-2 | NA | NA | TRBV6-5 | TGTGCCAGCAGTCCACGGACAGAATATGGCTACACCTTC | CASSPRTEYGYTF
TRBJ2-1 | NA | NA | TRBV5-1 | TGCGCCAGCAGCTTGGAGGGGCTGCCCTACAATGAGCAGTTCTTC | CASSLEGLPYNEQFF
TRBJ1-1 | NA | TRBD1 | TRBV15 | TGTGCCACCAGCCCCCGACAGGGGTGGGGAGGGACTGAAGCTTTCTTT | CATSPRQGWGGTEAFF
TRBJ1-1 | NA | NA | TRBV7-2 | TGTGCCAGCAGCTTGAGGTCAGGGGTGAAATCTGAAGCTTTCTTT | CASSLRSGVKSEAFF